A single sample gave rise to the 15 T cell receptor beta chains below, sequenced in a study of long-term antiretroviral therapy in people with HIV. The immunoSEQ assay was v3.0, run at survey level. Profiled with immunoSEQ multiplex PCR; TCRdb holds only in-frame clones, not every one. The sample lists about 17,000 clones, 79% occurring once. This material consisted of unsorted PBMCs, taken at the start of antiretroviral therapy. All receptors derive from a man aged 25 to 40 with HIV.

CDR3 bases: TGTGCCAGCAGCTTCGACGGCGGGATAGAGCAGTACTTC. Residues: CASSFDGGIEQYF. The chain joins TRBV5-5 to TRBJ2-7, with D possibly being TRBD2 (6 bases). V lost 2 bases, J lost 7 bases, and 13 bases lay in between. The CDR3 runs to 13 residues. The germline V gene has CDR1 SGHKS and CDR2 YYEKEE (reference sequence). Full variable domain (remainder filled in from reference TRBV5-5 and TRBJ2-7): DAGVTQSPTHLIKTRGQQVTLRCSPISGHKSVSWYQQVLGQGPQFIFQYYEKEERGRGNFPDRFSARQFPNYSSELNVNALLLGDSALYLCASSFDGGIEQYFGPGTRLTVT.

The CDR3 bases are TGTGCCAGCAGTTTCCGGGACAGGGGGTCCCCGGAGACCCAGTACTTC. Residues: CASSFRDRGSPETQYF. The rearrangement joins TRBV7-9 to TRBJ2-5, with 11 nucleotides matching TRBD1. V was clipped by 6 bases and J by 5 bases; unmatched bases: 11. From germline, CDR1 is SEHNR and CDR2 FQNEAQ (reference sequence). This CDR3 region has 16 residues.

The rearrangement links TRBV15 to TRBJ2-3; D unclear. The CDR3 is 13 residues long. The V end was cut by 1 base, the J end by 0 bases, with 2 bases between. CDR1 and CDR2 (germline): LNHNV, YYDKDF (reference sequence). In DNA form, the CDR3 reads TGTGCCACCAGCAGAGCCAGCACAGATACGCAGTATTTT. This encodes CATSRASTDTQYF.

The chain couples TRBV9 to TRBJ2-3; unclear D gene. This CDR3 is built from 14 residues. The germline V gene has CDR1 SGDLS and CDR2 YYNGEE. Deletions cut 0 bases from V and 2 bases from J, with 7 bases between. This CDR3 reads CASSVAPDTDTQYF. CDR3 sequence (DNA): TGTGCCAGCAGCGTAGCCCCGGACACAGATACGCAGTATTTT.

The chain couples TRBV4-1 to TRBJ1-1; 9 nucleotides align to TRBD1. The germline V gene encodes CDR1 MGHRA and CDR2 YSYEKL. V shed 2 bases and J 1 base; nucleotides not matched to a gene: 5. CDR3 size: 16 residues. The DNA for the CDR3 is TGCGCCAGCAGCCAACCCCCGGGACAGGGGAACACTGAAGCTTTCTTT. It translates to CASSQPPGQGNTEAFF.

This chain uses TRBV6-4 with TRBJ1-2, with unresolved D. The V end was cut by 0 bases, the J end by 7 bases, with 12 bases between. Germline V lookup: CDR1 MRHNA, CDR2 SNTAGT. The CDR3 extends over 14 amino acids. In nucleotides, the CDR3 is TGTGCCAGCAGTGACTCGGCATTCGAGAGTGGCTACACCTTC. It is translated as CASSDSAFESGYTF.

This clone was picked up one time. CDR3 sequence reads: CASSPGHENTEAFF. DNA for the CDR3: TGCGCCAGCAGCCCGGGACATGAGAACACTGAAGCTTTCTTT. V usage is TRBV5-1 and J usage is TRBJ1-1; D is possibly TRBD1 (6 bases). Looked up from germline, CDR1 is SGHRS and CDR2 is YFSETQ. Trimming left V 4 bases short and J 1 base short, with 11 bases between. This CDR3 has 14 residues.

The CDR3 DNA sequence: TGTGCCAGCAGCTTTTTGAGAGGGGATGAGCAGTTCTTC. It translates to CASSFLRGDEQFF. V usage is TRBV7-2 and J usage is TRBJ2-1, with D possibly called TRBD1 or TRBD2 (5 bases each). The length of the CDR3 is 13 residues. CDR1 is SGHTA and CDR2 is FQGNSA in the germline V gene. Trimming removed 3 bases at V and 8 bases at J, with 11 bases between.

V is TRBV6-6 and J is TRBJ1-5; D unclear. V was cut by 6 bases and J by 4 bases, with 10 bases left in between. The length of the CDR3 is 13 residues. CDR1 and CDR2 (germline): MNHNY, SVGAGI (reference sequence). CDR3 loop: CASSPGPNQPQHF. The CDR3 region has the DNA TGTGCCAGCAGCCCCGGCCCTAATCAGCCCCAGCATTTT.

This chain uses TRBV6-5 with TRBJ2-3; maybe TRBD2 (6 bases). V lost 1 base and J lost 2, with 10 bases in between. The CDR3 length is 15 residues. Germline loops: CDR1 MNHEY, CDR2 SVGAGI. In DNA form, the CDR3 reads TGTGCCAGCAGTTACTGGGCGGGACTCACAGATACGCAGTATTTT. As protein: CASSYWAGLTDTQYF.

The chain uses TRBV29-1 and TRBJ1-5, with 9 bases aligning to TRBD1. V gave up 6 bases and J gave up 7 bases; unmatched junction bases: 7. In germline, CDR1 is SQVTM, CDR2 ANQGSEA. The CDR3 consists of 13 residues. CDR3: CSVVQGAGQPQHF. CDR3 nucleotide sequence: TGCAGCGTCGTACAGGGGGCGGGGCAGCCCCAGCATTTT.

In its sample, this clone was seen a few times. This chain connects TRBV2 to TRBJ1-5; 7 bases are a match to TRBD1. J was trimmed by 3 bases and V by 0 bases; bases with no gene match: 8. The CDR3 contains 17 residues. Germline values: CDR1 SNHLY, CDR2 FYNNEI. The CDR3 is CASSEAPGQLDNQPQHF. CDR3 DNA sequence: TGTGCCAGCAGTGAAGCACCGGGACAGTTAGACAATCAGCCCCAGCATTTT.

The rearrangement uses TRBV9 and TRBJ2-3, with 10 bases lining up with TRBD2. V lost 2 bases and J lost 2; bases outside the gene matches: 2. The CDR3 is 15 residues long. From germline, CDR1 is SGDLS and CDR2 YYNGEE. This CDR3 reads CASSVSGGVTDTQYF. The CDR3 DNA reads TGTGCCAGCAGCGTGAGCGGGGGGGTCACAGATACGCAGTATTTT.

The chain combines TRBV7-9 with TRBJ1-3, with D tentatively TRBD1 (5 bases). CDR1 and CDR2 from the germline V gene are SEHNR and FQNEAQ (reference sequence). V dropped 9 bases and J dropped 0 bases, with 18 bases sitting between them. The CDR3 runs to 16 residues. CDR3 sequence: CARKVGHAFSGNTIYF. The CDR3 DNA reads TGTGCCAGGAAGGTAGGACATGCCTTCTCTGGAAACACCATATATTTT. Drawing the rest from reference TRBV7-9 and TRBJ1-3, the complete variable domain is DTGVSQNPRHKITKRGQNVTFRCDPISEHNRLYWYRQTLGQGPEFLTYFQNEAQLEKSRLLSDRFSAERPKGSFSTLEIQRTEQGDSAMYLCARKVGHAFSGNTIYFGEGSWLTVV.

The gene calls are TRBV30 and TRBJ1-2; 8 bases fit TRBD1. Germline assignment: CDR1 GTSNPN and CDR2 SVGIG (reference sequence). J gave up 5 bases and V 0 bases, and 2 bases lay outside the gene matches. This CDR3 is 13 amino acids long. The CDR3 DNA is TGTGCCTGGAGTGTGCAGGGGGCGTATGGCTACACCTTC. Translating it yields CAWSVQGAYGYTF.